This T cell receptor (beta chain) was captured by sequencing in a study of blood T cell repertoires in COVID-19 (dated by TCRdb to 2020 to 2022). General notes on the study: Samples from collaborators originated in the United States, Italy and Spain and spanned both the acute and convalescent phases of COVID-19. Sample metadata almost always included a de-identified subject ID, COVID-19 status, age in years and sex. Subjects who had been exposed to COVID-19, were actively infected with it, or had recovered from it provided the deeply sampled blood TCRbeta repertoires that made up the dataset. The repertoires were released in a freely available public database meant as a resource for research on the immune response to SARS-CoV-2. Where available, HLA class I and class II types were obtained from metadata supplied by the sample provider rather than from assay-based typing. The samples were drawn from two sources: the first 160 participants of the ongoing ImmuneRACE study, and 1,254 subjects contributed by 6 global collaborators. The material from the prospective study consisted of cDNA or gDNA derived from T cells, B-cell-depleted T cells, or PBMCs.

Collaborating institutions collected whole blood in K2EDTA tubes following their own protocols. For TCRbeta analysis, collaborators shipped samples as frozen whole blood, isolated PBMCs, or DNA extracted from either of those sample types. The cysteine opens and the phenylalanine closes a CDR3 of 15 amino acids. Here the CDR3 DNA is all that survives: 45 bases in frame from base 1. Per the germline V gene, SGHRS is the CDR1 and YFSETQ is the CDR2. Trimming accounts for 4 bases at V and 6 bases at J, while the number of junction bases matched to no gene is 9. Overall study results and their limits: Clinical and demographic metadata were provided uncurated, with the amount varying by source and participant.

Worth noting for this clone: It lacks a known antigen. Base qualities are not provided; no much larger clone lies one nucleotide away.

The immunoSEQ Assay, a bias-controlled multiplex PCR, was used to amplify TCRbeta CDR3 regions from genomic DNA. Per the authors' processing: Within the assay, amplification of reference gene primers was used to estimate how many nucleated cells each sample contained. To quantify the absolute abundance of each unique TCRbeta CDR3 rearrangement, sequence reads were collapsed and filtered. For each sample, productive Simpson clonality was calculated as the square root of Simpson's diversity index over productive rearrangements. TCRdb's version of the immuneACCESS table is confined to in-frame rearrangements and falls short of the full clone set. An unresolved V gene accounts for under half of the shortfall where checked; the remainder is of unknown origin. Clone size and the V and J calls come from that table; the DNA yielded D and trimming. Here the sample has about 48,000 clones; roughly 80% occur a single time. Less than 9.5% of the sample is in the top ten clones.

The sample comprised peripheral blood. This receptor was obtained from a man in his forties with acute or convalescent COVID-19. The chain was built from TRBV5-1 and TRBJ2-3, with TRBD1 identical over 9 junction bases. In nucleotide form, the sequence is TGCGCCAGCAGCATCGGACAGGGGCCGATGGATACGCAGTATTTT. This translates into CASSIGQGPMDTQYF.